This T cell receptor beta chain was recovered during a study of shared clonotypes between healthy human individuals (dated by TCRdb to about 2020). In the study overall: The cohort comprised two women and a few men aged 18 to 49 years. Per donor, three plates each were used for CD4 naive and CD4 memory, two for CD8 naive, and one for CD8 memory. The study deeply sequenced blood TCR repertoires of about 5 healthy adults to estimate repertoire size and the extent of clonotype sharing between individuals. To increase sequencing depth and limit assay-specific biases, different laboratories used diverse techniques to prepare libraries and sequence TCR repertoires. Between about 0.94 and 8.9 billion PBMCs per donor were obtained by leukapheresis.

TCR CDR3 regions were amplified from genomic DNA by multiplex PCR using the deep immunoSEQ assay. Genomic DNA extracted from each cell subset was distributed evenly over all wells of several immunoSEQ 96-well plates, and each plate served as one replicate. Each replicate PCR for sorted subsets received about 180 ng genomic DNA, equal to about 30,000 T cell genomes. Purified libraries were quantified with a Qubit 3.0 fluorometer, sized on a Bioanalyzer 2100, and re-quantified with the KAPA Library Quantification kit. Every immunoSEQ 96-well plate was sequenced on a separate single-read 150-cycle Illumina NextSeq 550 flow cell. The authors' analysis ran thus. Because the immunoSEQ output included only junctional sequences and no quality scores, the filtering could not be the same as the filtering used for full-length reads. Sequences were annotated with PyIR, a Python wrapper for IgBLAST v1.9, using IMGT germline references to assign V/J genes and CDR3. Reads were removed for weak V/J assignments (E-value above 1e-6), missing CDR3, stop codons, out-of-frame junctions, or ambiguous translated residues. A V3J clonotype was defined by an identical inferred V gene, J gene, and CDR3 amino acid sequence. Percentage overlap between repertoires was computed as shared unique clonotypes divided by the size of the smaller repertoire. Richness of each repertoire was evaluated using RTK rarefaction, the Chao1 estimator, and Recon v2.1 estimates of unobserved clonotypes. OLGA was used to compute generation probabilities for all TCRbeta clonotypes that the gDNA method yielded from a few donors. TCRdb limited this immuneACCESS table to in-frame rearrangements with V and J called. A share of clones is missing; checked studies link under half to unresolved V genes, and the rest is unexplained. V, J and clone size derive from that table, while D and trimming were established from the DNA sequence. This sample gives about 700,000 clones in total; roughly nine tenths of them show up just once. About 24% of the sample comes from the top ten.

General findings and caveats noted by the study authors: Higher generation probabilities were observed for clonotypes shared by all four sorted-subset donors than for non-shared clonotypes. Incomplete sequencing was indicated by rarefaction of sorted-subset datasets, despite the large sequencing depth. Pairwise subsampling led to the expectation that sequencing depth would affect the degree of clonotype sharing among donors. The small number of donors limited the genetic and exposure-history diversity represented. Estimated clonotype richness was generally larger for naive than for memory subsets. Sampling was restricted to blood, and TCR repertoires in tissue are likely to differ from TCR repertoires in blood. Across a handful of donors, approximately 5% of naive CD4, approximately 3.6% of naive CD8, approximately 2.5% of memory CD4, and 0.4% of memory CD8 clonotypes were shared.

Concerning this clone: No cognate antigen has been identified for it. Qualities for individual bases were not recorded, and no much larger clone is one base off.

Trimmed from V: 4 bases; trimmed from J: 5 bases; junction bases lacking a gene match: 4. From a lookup of the germline V gene, CDR1 and CDR2 are LGHNA and YNFKEQ. The cysteine opens and the phenylalanine closes a CDR3 of 14 amino acids. Of all the DNA, just the CDR3 is kept, 42 bases in frame from base 1. For the CD8 naive samples, CD45RO-negative cells were positively selected for CCR7, yielding a CD45RA+CCR7+ population from which TemRA cells were excluded. The donors were healthy, HIV-negative adults with no recently reported acute infections or vaccinations. All donors were Caucasian adults living in Nashville, Tennessee, USA. After blood collection by leukapheresis, PBMCs were isolated using Ficoll-Histopaque density gradient centrifugation and then cryopreserved in the vapor phase of liquid nitrogen. Purity and quantity of every magnetically sorted T cell population were checked by analytical flow cytometry. From each sorted fraction, genomic DNA was isolated and quantified by UV absorbance on a Nanodrop 2000c.

Specimen: naive CD8+ T cells sorted from blood. The sample's cell subset or site label, in plain terms: CD45RA+CCR7+. Here the chain combines TRBV4-2 and TRBJ2-1, with 8 middle bases fitting TRBD2. The sequence was obtained from a man aged 25-45 years in good health. The DNA sequence is TGTGCCAGCAGCCCTCTAGCGGGCAACAATGAGCAGTTCTTC. It encodes CASSPLAGNNEQFF.